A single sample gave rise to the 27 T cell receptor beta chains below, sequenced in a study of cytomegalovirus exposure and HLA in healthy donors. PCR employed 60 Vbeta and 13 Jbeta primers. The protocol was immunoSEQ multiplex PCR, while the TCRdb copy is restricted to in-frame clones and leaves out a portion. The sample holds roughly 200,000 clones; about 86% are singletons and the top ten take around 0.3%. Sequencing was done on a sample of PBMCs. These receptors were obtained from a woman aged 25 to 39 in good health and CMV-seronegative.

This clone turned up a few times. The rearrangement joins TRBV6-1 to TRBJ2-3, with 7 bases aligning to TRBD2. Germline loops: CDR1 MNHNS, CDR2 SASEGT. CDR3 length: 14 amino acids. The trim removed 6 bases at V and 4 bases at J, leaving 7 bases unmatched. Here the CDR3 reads CASSGLGRADTQYF. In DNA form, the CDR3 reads TGTGCCAGCAGCGGACTAGGACGCGCAGATACGCAGTATTTT.

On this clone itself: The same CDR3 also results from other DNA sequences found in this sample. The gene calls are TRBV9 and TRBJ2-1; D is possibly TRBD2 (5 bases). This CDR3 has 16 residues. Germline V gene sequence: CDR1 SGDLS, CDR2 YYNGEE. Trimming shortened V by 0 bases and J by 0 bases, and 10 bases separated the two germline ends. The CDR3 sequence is CASSVASGNSYNEQFF. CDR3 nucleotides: TGTGCCAGCAGCGTAGCAAGCGGTAACTCCTACAATGAGCAGTTCTTC.

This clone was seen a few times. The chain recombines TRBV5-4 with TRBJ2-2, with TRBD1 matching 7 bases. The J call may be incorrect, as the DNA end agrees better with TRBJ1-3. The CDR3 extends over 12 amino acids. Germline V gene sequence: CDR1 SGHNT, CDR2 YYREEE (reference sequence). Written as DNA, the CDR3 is TGTGCCAGCAGTAGACAGGGAGGCACCATATATTTT. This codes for CASSRQGGTIYF.

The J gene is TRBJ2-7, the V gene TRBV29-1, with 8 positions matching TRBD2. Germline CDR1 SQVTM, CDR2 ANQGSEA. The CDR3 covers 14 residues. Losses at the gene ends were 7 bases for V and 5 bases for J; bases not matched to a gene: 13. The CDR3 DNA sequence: TGCAGCGCCGGGGGGGGGACCGCCGCGGACGAGCAGTACTTC. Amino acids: CSAGGGTAADEQYF.

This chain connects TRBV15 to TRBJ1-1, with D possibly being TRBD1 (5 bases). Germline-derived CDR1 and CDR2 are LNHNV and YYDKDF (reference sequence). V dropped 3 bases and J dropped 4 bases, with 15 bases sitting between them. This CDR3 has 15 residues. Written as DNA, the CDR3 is TGTGCCACCAGCAGGGCCCTGATCGGGGGCACTGAAGCTTTCTTT. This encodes CATSRALIGGTEAFF.

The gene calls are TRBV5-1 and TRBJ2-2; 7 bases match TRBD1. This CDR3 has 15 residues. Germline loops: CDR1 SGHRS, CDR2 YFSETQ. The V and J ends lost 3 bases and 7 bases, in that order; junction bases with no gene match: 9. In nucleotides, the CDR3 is TGCGCCAGCAGCTCTACAGGGGTGGATGGCGGGGAGCTGTTTTTT. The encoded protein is CASSSTGVDGGELFF.

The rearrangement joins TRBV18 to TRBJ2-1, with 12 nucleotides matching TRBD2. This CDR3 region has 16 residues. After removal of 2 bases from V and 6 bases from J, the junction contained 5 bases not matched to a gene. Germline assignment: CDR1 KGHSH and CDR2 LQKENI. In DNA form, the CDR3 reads TGTGCCAGCTCACCAACCCTAGCGGGAGGGAGCAATGAGCAGTTCTTC. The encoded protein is CASSPTLAGGSNEQFF.

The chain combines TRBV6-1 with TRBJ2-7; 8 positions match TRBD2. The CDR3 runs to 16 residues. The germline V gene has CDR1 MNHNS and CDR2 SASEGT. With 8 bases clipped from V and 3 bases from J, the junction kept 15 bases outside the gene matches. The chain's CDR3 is CASRGGSAGGFYEQYF. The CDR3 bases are TGTGCCAGCCGTGGAGGGTCTGCGGGAGGTTTCTACGAGCAGTACTTC.

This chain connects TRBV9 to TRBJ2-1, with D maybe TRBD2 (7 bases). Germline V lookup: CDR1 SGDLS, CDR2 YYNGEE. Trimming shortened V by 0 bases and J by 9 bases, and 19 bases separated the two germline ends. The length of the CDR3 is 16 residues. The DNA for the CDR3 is TGTGCCAGCAGCGTAGGAGAATGGGGGGGCCGAGGTGAGCAGTTCTTC. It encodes CASSVGEWGGRGEQFF.

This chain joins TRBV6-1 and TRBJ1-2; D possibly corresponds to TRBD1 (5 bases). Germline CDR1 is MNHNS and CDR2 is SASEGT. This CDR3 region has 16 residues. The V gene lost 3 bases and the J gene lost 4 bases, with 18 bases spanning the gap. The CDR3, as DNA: TGTGCCAGCAGTGATTTCTTCGGCAGGGAAATCTATGGCTACACCTTC. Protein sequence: CASSDFFGREIYGYTF.

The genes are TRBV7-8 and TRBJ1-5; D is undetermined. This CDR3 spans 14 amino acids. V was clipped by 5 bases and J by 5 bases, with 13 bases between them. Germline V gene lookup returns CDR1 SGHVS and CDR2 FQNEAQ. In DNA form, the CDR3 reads TGTGCCAGCAGCCCCCGGACCGGGGATCAGCCCCAGCATTTT. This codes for CASSPRTGDQPQHF. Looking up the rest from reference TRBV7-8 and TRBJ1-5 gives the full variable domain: GAGVSQSPRYKVAKRGQDVALRCDPISGHVSLFWYQQALGQGPEFLTYFQNEAQLDKSGLPSDRFFAERPEGSVSTLKIQRTQQEDSAVYLCASSPRTGDQPQHFGDGTRLSIL.

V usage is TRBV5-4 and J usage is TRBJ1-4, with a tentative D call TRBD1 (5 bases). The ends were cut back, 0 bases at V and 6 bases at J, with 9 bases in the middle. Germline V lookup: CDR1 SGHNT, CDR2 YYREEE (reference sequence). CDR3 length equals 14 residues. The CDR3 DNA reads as TGTGCCAGCAGCTTGGTCCCGGGGGATGAAAAACTGTTTTTT. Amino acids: CASSLVPGDEKLFF.

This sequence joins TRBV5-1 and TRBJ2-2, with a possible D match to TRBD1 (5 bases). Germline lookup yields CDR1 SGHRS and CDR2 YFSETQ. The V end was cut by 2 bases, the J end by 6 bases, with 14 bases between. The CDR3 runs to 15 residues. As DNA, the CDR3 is TGCGCCAGCAGCTTACAGGTCCGGGCGGCCGGGGAGCTGTTTTTT. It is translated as CASSLQVRAAGELFF. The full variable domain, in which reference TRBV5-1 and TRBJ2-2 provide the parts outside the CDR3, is KAGVTQTPRYLIKTRGQQVTLSCSPISGHRSVSWYQQTPGQGLQFLFEYFSETQRNKGNFPGRFSGRQFSNSRSEMNVSTLELGDSALYLCASSLQVRAAGELFFGEGSRLTVL.

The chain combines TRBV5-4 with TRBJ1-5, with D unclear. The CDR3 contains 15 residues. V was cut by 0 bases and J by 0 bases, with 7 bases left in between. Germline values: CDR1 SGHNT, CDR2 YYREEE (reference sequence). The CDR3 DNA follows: TGTGCCAGCAGCTTGGACGCAGATAGCAATCAGCCCCAGCATTTT. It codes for CASSLDADSNQPQHF.

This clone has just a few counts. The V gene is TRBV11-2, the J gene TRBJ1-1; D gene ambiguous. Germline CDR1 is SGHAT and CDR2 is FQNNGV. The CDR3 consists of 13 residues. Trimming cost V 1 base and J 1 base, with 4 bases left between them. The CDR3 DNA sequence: TGTGCCAGCAGCTTAGGGAGGAACACTGAAGCTTTCTTT. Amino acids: CASSLGRNTEAFF.

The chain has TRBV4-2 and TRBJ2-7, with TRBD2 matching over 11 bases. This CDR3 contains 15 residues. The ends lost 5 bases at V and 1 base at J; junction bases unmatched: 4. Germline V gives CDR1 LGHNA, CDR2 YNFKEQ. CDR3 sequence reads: CASSVLAGDSYEQYF. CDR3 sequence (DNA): TGTGCCAGCAGCGTACTAGCGGGGGATTCCTACGAGCAGTACTTC.

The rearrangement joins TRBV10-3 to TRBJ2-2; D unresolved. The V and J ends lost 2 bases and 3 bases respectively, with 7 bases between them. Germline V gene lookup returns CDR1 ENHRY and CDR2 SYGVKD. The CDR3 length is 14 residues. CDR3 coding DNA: TGTGCCATCAGTGAGACAGTCTACACCGGGGAGCTGTTTTTT. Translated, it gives CAISETVYTGELFF.

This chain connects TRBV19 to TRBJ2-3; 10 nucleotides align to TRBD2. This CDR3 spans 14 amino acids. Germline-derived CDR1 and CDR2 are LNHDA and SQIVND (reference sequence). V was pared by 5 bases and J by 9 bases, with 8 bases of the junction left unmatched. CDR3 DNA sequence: TGTGCCAGTAGTGTAACCGGGACTAGCGACACGCAGTATTTT. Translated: CASSVTGTSDTQYF.

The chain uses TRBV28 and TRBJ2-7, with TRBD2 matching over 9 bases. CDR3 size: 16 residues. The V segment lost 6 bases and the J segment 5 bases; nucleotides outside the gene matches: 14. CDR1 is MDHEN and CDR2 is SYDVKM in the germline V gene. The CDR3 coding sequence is TGTGCCAGCAGGTCCCTAGCGGGAAGGCGGTGGGACGAGCAGTACTTC. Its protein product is CASRSLAGRRWDEQYF.

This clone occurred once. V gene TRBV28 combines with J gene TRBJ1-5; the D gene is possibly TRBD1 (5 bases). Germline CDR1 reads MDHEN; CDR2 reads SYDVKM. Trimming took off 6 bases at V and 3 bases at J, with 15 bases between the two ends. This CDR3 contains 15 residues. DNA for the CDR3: TGTGCCAGCAGACTCGCAGGGATATTCAATCAGCCCCAGCATTTT. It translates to CASRLAGIFNQPQHF.

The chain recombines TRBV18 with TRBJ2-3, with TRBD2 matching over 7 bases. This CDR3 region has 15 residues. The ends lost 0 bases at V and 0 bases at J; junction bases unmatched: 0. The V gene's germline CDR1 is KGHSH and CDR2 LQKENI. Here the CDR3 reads CASSPPGGSTDTQYF. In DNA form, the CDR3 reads TGTGCCAGCTCACCACCCGGGGGGAGCACAGATACGCAGTATTTT.

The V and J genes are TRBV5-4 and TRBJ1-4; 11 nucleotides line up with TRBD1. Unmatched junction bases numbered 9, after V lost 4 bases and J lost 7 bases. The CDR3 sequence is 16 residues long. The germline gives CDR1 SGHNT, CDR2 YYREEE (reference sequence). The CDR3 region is CASSQGQGARLEKLFF. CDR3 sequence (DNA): TGTGCCAGCAGCCAAGGACAGGGGGCGCGTCTTGAAAAACTGTTTTTT.

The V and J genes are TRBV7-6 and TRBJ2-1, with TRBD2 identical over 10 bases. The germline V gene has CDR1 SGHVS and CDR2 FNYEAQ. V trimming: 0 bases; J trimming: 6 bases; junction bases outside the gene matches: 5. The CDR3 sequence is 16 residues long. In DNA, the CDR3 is TGTGCCAGCAGCTTAGCGCGGACTAGCGGCTTCAATGAGCAGTTCTTC. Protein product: CASSLARTSGFNEQFF.

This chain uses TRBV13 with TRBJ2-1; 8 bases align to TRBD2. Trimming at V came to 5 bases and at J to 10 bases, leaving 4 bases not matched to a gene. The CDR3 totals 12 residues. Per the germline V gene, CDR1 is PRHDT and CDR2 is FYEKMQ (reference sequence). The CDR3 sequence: CASSATSGEQFF. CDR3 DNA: TGTGCCAGCAGCGCAACTAGCGGCGAGCAGTTCTTC.

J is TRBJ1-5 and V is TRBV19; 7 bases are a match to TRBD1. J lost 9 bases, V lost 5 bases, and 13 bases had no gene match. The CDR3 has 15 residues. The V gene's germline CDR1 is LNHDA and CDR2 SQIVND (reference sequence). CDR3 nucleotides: TGTGCCAGTAGTGAGCATTCAGGGGGATCAAGGCCCCAGCATTTT. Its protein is CASSEHSGGSRPQHF.

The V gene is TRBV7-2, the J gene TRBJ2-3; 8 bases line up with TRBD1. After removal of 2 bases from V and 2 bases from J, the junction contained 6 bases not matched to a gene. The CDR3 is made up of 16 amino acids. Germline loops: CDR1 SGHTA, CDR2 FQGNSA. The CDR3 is CASSLSAGGNTDTQYF. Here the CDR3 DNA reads TGTGCCAGCAGCTTAAGCGCAGGGGGCAACACAGATACGCAGTATTTT.

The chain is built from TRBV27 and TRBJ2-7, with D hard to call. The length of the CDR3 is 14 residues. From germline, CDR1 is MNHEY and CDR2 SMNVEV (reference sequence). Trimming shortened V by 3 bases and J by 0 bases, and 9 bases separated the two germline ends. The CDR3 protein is CASSFSPSSYEQYF. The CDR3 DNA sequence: TGTGCCAGCAGTTTTTCCCCGAGCTCCTACGAGCAGTACTTC.